What follows are 23 T cell receptor beta chains derived from one specimen sequenced in a study of blood T cell dynamics during melanoma immunotherapy. The time point here: pre-treatment baseline. Some clones are missing from TCRdb's copy, which holds only in-frame ones; the method was immunoSEQ multiplex PCR. This table has about 22,000 clones, roughly 91% appearing once. Specimen: blood, collected from a patient treated with checkpoint blockade. The receptor set was obtained from a human donor with melanoma.

The chain joins TRBV28 to TRBJ1-5; no clear D gene. Trimming left V 3 bases short and J 3 bases short, with 15 bases between. The CDR3 length is 16 residues. CDR1 and CDR2 from the germline V gene are MDHEN and SYDVKM. The CDR3 region has the DNA TGTGCCAGCAGTTTTGCCGTTAGCCCCCCCAATCAGCCCCAGCATTTT. Amino acids: CASSFAVSPPNQPQHF.

The chain employs TRBV2 and TRBJ2-7, with TRBD1 as a possible D gene (5 bases). This CDR3 is 11 amino acids long. Germline V gives CDR1 SNHLY, CDR2 FYNNEI. V lost 7 bases to trimming and J lost 6 bases, with 10 bases between them. CDR3 residues: CASKGVSEQYF. The DNA for the CDR3 is TGTGCCAGCAAAGGGGTTTCCGAGCAGTACTTC.

The chain employs TRBV28 and TRBJ2-1; D uncertain. V lost 4 bases to trimming and J lost 0 bases, with 10 bases between them. The germline gives CDR1 MDHEN, CDR2 SYDVKM. This CDR3 region has 15 residues. CDR3: CASSSRWGSYNEQFF. The DNA of the CDR3 is TGTGCCAGCAGTTCCAGGTGGGGCTCCTACAATGAGCAGTTCTTC.

The chain has TRBV29-1 and TRBJ1-1, with 9 nucleotides matching TRBD1. This CDR3 is built from 14 residues. Trimming at V came to 6 bases and at J to 4 bases, leaving 9 bases not matched to a gene. Germline V CDR1 and CDR2: SQVTM, ANQGSEA. CDR3 residues: CSVAVGTGITEAFF. The DNA of the CDR3 is TGCAGCGTGGCAGTCGGGACAGGGATCACTGAAGCTTTCTTT. Complete variable domain (other parts from reference TRBV29-1 and TRBJ1-1): SAVISQKPSRDICQRGTSLTIQCQVDSQVTMMFWYRQQPGQSLTLIATANQGSEATYESGFVIDKFPISRPNLTFSTLTVSNMSPEDSSIYLCSVAVGTGITEAFFGQGTRLTVV.

V gene TRBV7-3 combines with J gene TRBJ2-3; 10 bases are shared with TRBD1. Germline V gene data show CDR1 as SGHTA and CDR2 as FQGTGA. The length of the CDR3 is 15 residues. V lost 4 bases, J lost 1 base, and 2 bases stayed unmatched. This CDR3 is CASSSTGGRTDTQYF. CDR3 sequence (DNA): TGTGCCAGCAGCTCGACAGGGGGCCGCACAGATACGCAGTATTTT. Full variable domain (missing parts from reference TRBV7-3 and TRBJ2-3): GAGVSQTPSNKVTEKGKYVELRCDPISGHTALYWYRQSLGQGPEFLIYFQGTGAADDSGLPNDRFFAVRPEGSVSTLKIQRTERGDSAVYLCASSSTGGRTDTQYFGPGTRLTVL.

This chain joins TRBV7-8 and TRBJ2-7, with TRBD1 matching 10 bases. Germline V gene data show CDR1 as SGHVS and CDR2 as FQNEAQ. V was pared by 1 base and J by 3 bases, with 3 bases of the junction left unmatched. This CDR3 is 15 amino acids long. The CDR3 nucleotides are TGTGCCAGCAGCTTAGGAAGGGACAGGGGCTACGAGCAGTACTTC. Translating it yields CASSLGRDRGYEQYF.

The gene calls are TRBV6-5 and TRBJ1-6; D remains ambiguous. Germline V gene lookup returns CDR1 MNHEY and CDR2 SVGAGI. The CDR3 has 15 amino acids. V was cut by 6 bases and J by 6 bases, with 15 bases left in between. CDR3 nucleotides: TGTGCCAGCAGCTATCTCGGACCATCTAATTCACCCCTCCACTTT. This codes for CASSYLGPSNSPLHF.

The chain joins TRBV7-8 to TRBJ2-1; 9 bases agree with TRBD2. The CDR3 has 15 amino acids. J lost 7 bases, V lost 7 bases, and 11 bases had no gene match. The germline V gene has CDR1 SGHVS and CDR2 FQNEAQ. The CDR3 region has the DNA TGTGCCAGCAAAAAATCCAGCGGGGGGATAAATGAGCAGTTCTTC. It encodes CASKKSSGGINEQFF.

The J gene is TRBJ1-5, the V gene TRBV30; D is uncertain. The CDR3 is 14 residues long. Germline CDR1 is GTSNPN and CDR2 is SVGIG (reference sequence). V dropped 2 bases and J dropped 6 bases, with 14 bases sitting between them. CDR3 DNA sequence: TGTGCCTGGAGTCCCACACGGAACTCTCAGCCCCAGCATTTT. Its protein is CAWSPTRNSQPQHF.

This clone was seen just once. The CDR3 region has the DNA TGCGCCAGCAGCTTGGTGGGGGACAGTGAAGCTTTCTTT. It yields the protein CASSLVGDSEAFF. This chain connects TRBV5-1 to TRBJ1-1; TRBD1 matches at 7 bases. The J segment lost 7 bases and the V segment lost 0 bases, leaving 3 bases of the junction unmatched. CDR1 SGHRS and CDR2 YFSETQ come from the germline V gene. The CDR3 has 13 amino acids.

The chain carries TRBV19 and TRBJ2-5; 8 bases map to TRBD1. CDR3 size: 13 residues. J was trimmed by 3 bases and V by 9 bases; bases with no gene match: 6. Germline assignment: CDR1 LNHDA and CDR2 SQIVND (reference sequence). The CDR3 nucleotides read TGTGCCAGCCAGGACAGGGCGAAAGAGACCCAGTACTTC. Translating it yields CASQDRAKETQYF.

This clone was counted once. The chain uses TRBV20-1 and TRBJ1-2, with D uncertain. Trimming shortened V by 5 bases and J by 8 bases, and 12 bases separated the two germline ends. The germline CDR1 and CDR2 sequences are DFQATT and SNEGSKA (reference sequence). The CDR3 runs to 11 residues. The DNA for the CDR3 is TGCAGTGCTCGGACCATCGGGGGCTACACCTTC. Translated, it gives CSARTIGGYTF.

In nucleotides, the CDR3 is TGTGCCAGCTCACCGGGCCCCGCAGGGTTAAGTAATCAGCCCCAGCATTTT. Its translation is CASSPGPAGLSNQPQHF. The chain combines TRBV18 with TRBJ1-5; tentative D call: TRBD1 (5 bases). CDR1 is KGHSH and CDR2 is LQKENI in the germline V gene. V lost 3 bases and J 4 bases, leaving 19 bases between the germline ends. The CDR3 sequence is 17 residues long.

The chain is built from TRBV7-9 and TRBJ2-2, with TRBD1 as a possible D gene (6 bases). Per germline, CDR1 SEHNR and CDR2 FQNEAQ (reference sequence). The CDR3 consists of 15 residues. The V end was cut by 4 bases, the J end by 8 bases, with 17 bases between. This CDR3 is CASSSVGGSPGELFF. The CDR3 bases are TGTGCCAGCAGCTCAGTAGGGGGTTCTCCGGGGGAGCTGTTTTTT.

The J gene is TRBJ2-3, the V gene TRBV5-1; 14 positions match TRBD2. Unmatched junction bases numbered 12, after V lost 7 bases and J lost 2 bases. Germline CDR1 and CDR2: SGHRS and YFSETQ. The CDR3 contains 18 residues. The CDR3 protein is CASGTLGTSGSITDTQYF. CDR3 DNA: TGCGCCAGCGGGACGCTCGGGACTAGCGGGAGCATCACAGATACGCAGTATTTT.

This chain connects TRBV19 to TRBJ2-7; 9 positions match TRBD2. Germline V gives CDR1 LNHDA, CDR2 SQIVND (reference sequence). The CDR3 has 14 amino acids. V lost 2 bases to trimming and J lost 2 bases; unmatched junction nucleotides: 1. This CDR3 reads CASSIRTSAYEQYF. In DNA, the CDR3 is TGTGCCAGTAGTATAAGGACTAGCGCCTACGAGCAGTACTTC.

The chain has TRBV28 and TRBJ2-7; D perhaps matches TRBD1 (5 bases). CDR3 size: 21 residues. The V gene lost 6 bases and the J gene lost 5 bases, with 38 bases spanning the gap. CDR1 MDHEN and CDR2 SYDVKM come from the germline V gene. DNA of the CDR3: TGTGCCAGCAGCTTTCTCATCACCCCCACAGGACCCCCCCGCCGGAATGACGAGCAGTACTTC. The encoded protein is CASSFLITPTGPPRRNDEQYF.

The CDR3 DNA reads TGTGCCACCAGCAGAGCTGGCGGGAGTTCTTTCCATGAGCAGTTCTTC. Protein: CATSRAGGSSFHEQFF. The chain links TRBV15 to TRBJ2-1; 7 positions match TRBD2. The CDR3 covers 16 residues. The V gene end was trimmed by 1 base and the J gene end by 8 bases; junction bases not matched to a gene: 11. Per germline, CDR1 LNHNV and CDR2 YYDKDF (reference sequence).

Concerning this clone: The junction shows a germline mismatch at one end, possibly a read error. CDR3 DNA sequence: TGTGCCAGCGGCCGGGACTACTATGAGCAGTTCTTC. It translates to CASGRDYYEQFF. The chain couples TRBV25-1 to TRBJ2-1; 7 positions agree with TRBD2. Per germline, CDR1 MGHDK and CDR2 SYGVNS. The CDR3 has 12 amino acids.

V usage is TRBV5-8 and J usage is TRBJ2-6; 11 bases are shared with TRBD1. This CDR3 region has 18 residues. Germline loops: CDR1 SGHTS, CDR2 YDEGEE. Trimming took 4 bases from V and 1 from J; bases not matched to a gene: 7. The CDR3 loop is CASSPHRDRGSGANVLTF. The DNA of the CDR3 is TGTGCCAGCAGCCCGCACCGGGACAGGGGGTCTGGGGCCAACGTCCTGACTTTC.

The V call is TRBV5-6, the J call TRBJ1-4, with D maybe TRBD1 (5 bases). V shed 10 bases and J shed 6 bases, with 19 bases lying between them. Per the germline V gene, CDR1 is SGHDT and CDR2 is YYEEEE. This CDR3 has 14 residues. The CDR3, as DNA: TGTGCCGGCTCTCGGGGGAGTCGGGATGAAAAACTGTTTTTT. Translation: CAGSRGSRDEKLFF.

CDR3 protein: CASSLGGGQGYTF. The CDR3 DNA is TGTGCCAGCAGCCTGGGGGGGGGACAGGGCTACACCTTC. The chain is built from TRBV27 and TRBJ1-2; TRBD1 aligns across 7 bases. Germline trimming cut 6 bases from V and 8 bases from J; bases unmatched to any gene: 9. The germline V gene encodes CDR1 MNHEY and CDR2 SMNVEV (reference sequence). The CDR3 totals 13 residues.

The chain links TRBV7-2 to TRBJ2-7; D is perhaps TRBD1 (6 bases). The germline V and J ends were trimmed by 5 bases and 4 bases, with 12 bases remaining between them. The CDR3 contains 13 residues. Germline V gene sequence: CDR1 SGHTA, CDR2 FQGNSA. CDR3 loop: CASSRAGEYEQYF. CDR3 bases: TGTGCCAGCAGCCGAGCAGGGGAATACGAGCAGTACTTC. Full variable domain (rest looked up from reference TRBV7-2 and TRBJ2-7): GAGVSQSPSNKVTEKGKDVELRCDPISGHTALYWYRQSLGQGLEFLIYFQGNSAPDKSGLPSDRFSAERTGGSVSTLTIQRTQQEDSAVYLCASSRAGEYEQYFGPGTRLTVT.